This TCR beta chain was captured by sequencing in a study of T cell responses to AZD1222 COVID-19 vaccine. About the study: Pooled samples include second doses given at about 4 or 12 weeks.

TCRdb's copy holds only in-frame clones and misses some; the assay was immunoSEQ multiplex PCR. The sample has approximately 160,000 clones; 70% to 90% are singletons. CDR1 is SGHRS, CDR2 YFSETQ, per germline. The junction had 5 bases not matched to a gene; V was cut back by 4 bases and J by 4 bases. The CDR3 totals 14 residues. General study findings and limits: Recipients of AZD1222 seropositive at baseline numbered only five or six. Spike-wide vaccine-associated CD4 TCRs dominated at 160-218 and 743-854. Donors skewed white British and female; clonal diversity was possibly underestimated.

As to this clone: The antigen remains undetermined.

The receptor's source is an adult in good health. Sequenced here: peripheral blood, sampled on day 0 of AZD1222 vaccination. The chain joins TRBV5-1 to TRBJ1-5; 7 bases align to TRBD1. DNA of the CDR3: TGCGCCAGCAGCCTAGAGGGGGCGAATCAGCCCCAGCATTTT. Protein product: CASSLEGANQPQHF.